The T cell receptor beta chain described here comes from a study of CD8 T cells in ankylosing spondylitis (dated by TCRdb to 2016 to 2017). A note on the overall study: T cell receptor beta repertoires were profiled in healthy donors and ankylosing spondylitis patients so that disease-linked TCR variants could be found. The whole study cohort included 85 to 120 healthy donors and 25 ankylosing spondylitis patients. Peripheral blood samples were taken, and synovial fluid was additionally collected from ankylosing spondylitis patients. What the work shows at the level of the full study, not this receptor alone: Some motif variants had previously been reported in the synovial fluid and blood of reactive arthritis patients, which suggests shared mechanisms of disease initiation. A CD8+ phenotype was shown by the disease-linked clones, which were found at relatively low frequencies in peripheral blood. A TCR beta motif made up of under ten highly homologous amino acid variants appeared to be characteristic of blood from ankylosing spondylitis patients. The disease-linked clones were reported to be significantly enriched in matched synovial fluid samples from ankylosing spondylitis patients.

Sequencing was carried out with an Illumina HiSeq 2500. Quantitative 5'-RACE with molecular barcodes was the method used to prepare the TCR beta libraries. The paper's data handling went like this. Disease-linked TCR variants were identified with a new computational method built on a probabilistic model of VDJ rearrangement. TCRdb redid the processing of the public reads, applying fastp at Q25 and MiXCR, and retained in-frame beta chains. Rows with one shared CDR3 protein collapse into an entry with the most common genes and DNA. TCRdb, not the authors, supplied the V and J calls. This sample gives approximately 400,000 distinct CDR3 sequences in total; more than 25% of them show up just once. Over 0.8% of the sample is taken by the ten largest. With regard to this clonotype: It lacks a known antigen. Per-base qualities were not stored, and no clone one base away is much larger.

For this chain, trimming is 2 bases at the V end and 1 base at the J end, and the number of junction bases without a gene match is 15. CDR3 length: 19 amino acids, cysteine to phenylalanine. Only the CDR3 part of the read is kept: 57 bases, read in frame from the first base. From a lookup of the germline V gene, CDR1 and CDR2 are SGHRS and YFSETQ. The receptor chain draws on TRBV5-1 and TRBJ2-5; TRBD1 matches 9 bases in the middle. This clonotype was obtained from a male donor with ankylosing spondylitis. The specimen sequenced was blood, either unsorted or a sorted T cell fraction (not recorded which). The nucleotides read TGCGCCAGCAGCTTCACCGGGACAGGGTGGATGTATCCCCAAGAGACCCAGTACTTC. The translation is CASSFTGTGWMYPQETQYF.